These 19 T cell receptor beta chains originate from one sample sequenced in a study of shared clonotypes between healthy human individuals. Method: immunoSEQ multiplex PCR; TCRdb's copy keeps in-frame clones and lacks some. The table lists about 1 million clones, 65% to 80% of them singletons. The sample was memory CD4+ T cells sorted from blood. Subset in this sample: CD45RA-negative fraction. These receptor sequences come from a man aged 18 to 29 in good health.

The rearrangement links TRBV6-5 to TRBJ1-6; D remains unclear. Germline loops: CDR1 MNHEY, CDR2 SVGAGI. V lost 8 bases, J lost 2 bases, and 10 bases lay in between. The CDR3 totals 14 residues. CDR3 nucleotides: TGTGCCAGCGGGGTTTTCACCTATAATTCACCCCTCCACTTT. Protein sequence: CASGVFTYNSPLHF.

This chain links TRBV5-1 with TRBJ2-3; 10 bases are shared with TRBD2. Looked up from germline, CDR1 is SGHRS and CDR2 is YFSETQ. The CDR3 contains 15 residues. After removal of 7 bases from V and 3 bases from J, the junction contained 8 bases not matched to a gene. The CDR3 loop reads CASRVSAGGTDTQYF. CDR3 DNA: TGCGCCAGCCGAGTTTCAGCGGGGGGGACAGATACGCAGTATTTT.

The V gene is TRBV6-5, the J gene TRBJ2-1; 10 bases agree with TRBD2. Per the germline V gene, CDR1 is MNHEY and CDR2 is SVGAGI. This CDR3 contains 15 residues. The V and J ends lost 5 bases and 7 bases, in that order; junction bases with no gene match: 8. The CDR3 region has the DNA TGTGCCAGCAGTCCCGGGGCTAGCGGGAGTAATGAGCAGTTCTTC. The encoded protein is CASSPGASGSNEQFF.

The J gene is TRBJ1-1, the V gene TRBV18, with a tentative D call TRBD1 (6 bases). Trimming left V 0 bases short and J 4 bases short, with 12 bases between. This CDR3 has 15 amino acids. From germline, CDR1 is KGHSH and CDR2 LQKENI. The CDR3 DNA reads as TGTGCCAGCTCACCACCGGGAGGGGGAGGCACTGAAGCTTTCTTT. It is translated as CASSPPGGGGTEAFF. Supplemented by reference TRBV18 and TRBJ1-1, the full variable domain reads NAGVMQNPRHLVRRRGQEARLRCSPMKGHSHVYWYRQLPEEGLKFMVYLQKENIIDESGMPKERFSAEFPKEGPSILRIQQVVRGDSAAYFCASSPPGGGGTEAFFGQGTRLTVV.

A remark on this clone: Other DNA sequences in this specimen translate into the identical CDR3. As DNA, the CDR3 is TGTGCCAGTAGTATAGGAGGTGGAGGCACAGATACGCAGTATTTT. Translation: CASSIGGGGTDTQYF. The chain combines TRBV19 with TRBJ2-3; D is ambiguous. Germline values: CDR1 LNHDA, CDR2 SQIVND (reference sequence). The CDR3 runs 15 residues. Between the trimmed V and J ends, which lost 1 base and 1 base, there was a span of 9 bases.

The V gene is TRBV7-2, the J gene TRBJ2-7; D is undetermined. The germline V and J ends were trimmed by 5 bases and 3 bases, with 11 bases remaining between them. CDR1 is SGHTA, CDR2 FQGNSA, per germline. The CDR3 consists of 13 residues. CDR3 sequence (DNA): TGTGCCAGCAGCCTAGGGTTTTACTACGAGCAGTACTTC. Protein: CASSLGFYYEQYF.

The chain carries TRBV19 and TRBJ2-1, with 7 positions matching TRBD2. V lost 0 bases, J lost 4 bases, and 3 bases stayed unmatched. From germline, CDR1 is LNHDA and CDR2 SQIVND (reference sequence). The CDR3 runs 15 residues. The CDR3 region is CASSIETSPYNEQFF. CDR3 coding DNA: TGTGCCAGTAGTATAGAGACTAGCCCTTACAATGAGCAGTTCTTC.

The sample holds one count of this clone. The chain recombines TRBV30 with TRBJ1-1; the D gene is possibly TRBD1 (6 bases). Looked up from germline, CDR1 is GTSNPN and CDR2 is SVGIG (reference sequence). The CDR3 is 14 residues long. Trimming cost V 0 bases and J 11 bases, with 19 bases left between them. The CDR3 coding sequence is TGTGCCTGGAGTGTATACGGACAGAGATTATCCGCTTTCTTT. This codes for CAWSVYGQRLSAFF.

The chain joins TRBV27 to TRBJ2-3; 15 nucleotides agree with TRBD2. This CDR3 is 15 amino acids long. Germline V gives CDR1 MNHEY, CDR2 SMNVEV (reference sequence). V shed 5 bases, J shed 5 bases, and the junction held 2 bases outside the gene matches. This CDR3 reads CASSPGLAGGDTQYF. The CDR3 DNA is TGTGCCAGCAGTCCGGGACTAGCGGGAGGAGATACGCAGTATTTT.

A word on this clone: It may be a read error: a sequence one base away is much more abundant. The same CDR3 arises from other DNA sequences in this sample as well. The V and J genes are TRBV15 and TRBJ2-1; D possibly corresponds to TRBD2 (6 bases). V lost 9 bases, J lost 4 bases, and 10 bases lay in between. The germline V gene has CDR1 LNHNV and CDR2 YYDKDF (reference sequence). This CDR3 has 12 amino acids. This CDR3 reads CATSGLYNEQFF. For the CDR3, the DNA is TGTGCCACTAGCGGACTTTACAATGAGCAGTTCTTC.

This clone appeared a few times. The genes are TRBV27 and TRBJ2-1, with a weak D call TRBD1 (6 bases). Germline CDR1 reads MNHEY; CDR2 reads SMNVEV (reference sequence). Trimming removed 5 bases at V and 4 bases at J, with 18 bases between. This CDR3 contains 16 residues. The CDR3 DNA follows: TGTGCCAGCAGTCCCCAACCTGGACAGCCGTACAATGAGCAGTTCTTC. Translating gives CASSPQPGQPYNEQFF.

The gene calls are TRBV5-1 and TRBJ1-2, with 8 nucleotides matching TRBD1. Germline CDR1 SGHRS, CDR2 YFSETQ. V dropped 0 bases and J dropped 5; count of bases not matched to a gene: 9. The CDR3 spans 16 residues. The CDR3 coding sequence is TGCGCCAGCAGCTTGGGGGGACAGGAGAACCTTTATGGCTACACCTTC. It encodes CASSLGGQENLYGYTF.

The sample holds many counts of this clone. The CDR3 DNA sequence: TGTGCCAGCAGCGTCAGGAGCTCCTACAATGAGCAGTTCTTC. It yields the protein CASSVRSSYNEQFF. The V gene is TRBV14, the J gene TRBJ2-1; no clear D. The V end lost 5 bases, the J end lost 0 bases, and 8 bases lay between the germline ends. This CDR3 has 14 amino acids. Germline V lookup: CDR1 SGHDN, CDR2 FVKESK.

This clone was seen many times. V is TRBV12-5 and J is TRBJ2-7, with 12 bases matching TRBD2. The V gene end was trimmed by 2 bases and the J gene end by 2 bases; junction bases not matched to a gene: 7. The CDR3 length is 17 residues. Germline CDR1 LGHNT, CDR2 FRNRAP. The CDR3 loop reads CASGLLGTSGFPYEQYF. The CDR3 DNA follows: TGTGCTAGTGGTTTGCTGGGGACTAGCGGGTTCCCCTACGAGCAGTACTTC.

V and J are TRBV5-1 and TRBJ1-1; D not resolved. Germline loops: CDR1 SGHRS, CDR2 YFSETQ. Deletions cut 4 bases from V and 4 bases from J, with 14 bases between. The CDR3 length is 14 residues. DNA for the CDR3: TGCGCCAGCAGCACCCGACGGGGTGGCACTGAAGCTTTCTTT. This encodes CASSTRRGGTEAFF.

The chain is built from TRBV30 and TRBJ2-3; D not certain. The CDR3 runs 12 residues. V gave up 0 bases and J gave up 4 bases, with 5 bases separating them. Germline CDR1 reads GTSNPN; CDR2 reads SVGIG (reference sequence). CDR3 sequence: CAWSVTPDTQYF. The DNA of the CDR3 is TGTGCCTGGAGTGTTACCCCAGATACGCAGTATTTT.

The V call is TRBV19, the J call TRBJ1-6; maybe TRBD1 (5 bases). The CDR3 totals 16 residues. Trimming cost V 6 bases and J 5 bases, with 17 bases left between them. From germline, CDR1 is LNHDA and CDR2 SQIVND (reference sequence). The CDR3 is CASRGPGSSDNSPLHF. The CDR3 DNA follows: TGTGCCAGTAGGGGACCGGGGAGCTCGGATAATTCACCCCTCCACTTT. Full variable domain (outside the CDR3, taken from reference TRBV19 and TRBJ1-6): DGGITQSPKYLFRKEGQNVTLSCEQNLNHDAMYWYRQDPGQGLRLIYYSQIVNDFQKGDIAEGYSVSREKKESFPLTVTSAQKNPTAFYLCASRGPGSSDNSPLHFGNGTRLTVT.

This clone was seen a single time. The rearrangement joins TRBV5-1 to TRBJ2-1; 7 bases are shared with TRBD1. This CDR3 comprises 16 residues. The V and J ends lost 0 bases and 1 base, in that order; junction bases with no gene match: 4. Germline V gene sequence: CDR1 SGHRS, CDR2 YFSETQ. CDR3 nucleotides: TGCGCCAGCAGCTTGGAAGGACAGGTATCCTACAATGAGCAGTTCTTC. Encoded protein: CASSLEGQVSYNEQFF.

The rearrangement joins TRBV6-1 to TRBJ1-1; D gene unclear. This CDR3 contains 14 residues. Germline CDR1 MNHNS, CDR2 SASEGT. Trimming removed 1 base at V and 5 bases at J, with 11 bases between. The CDR3 nucleotides are TGTGCCAGCAGTGAAGGCGCGTGGAGAACTGAAGCTTTCTTT. This translates into CASSEGAWRTEAFF.